Listed here are 32 T cell receptor beta chains from one sample, sequenced in a study of cytomegalovirus exposure and HLA in healthy donors. PCR was performed using 60 Vbeta and 13 Jbeta primers. Generated by immunoSEQ multiplex PCR, the TCRdb table keeps only in-frame clones and is missing some. The table has about 91,000 clones, approximately 86% seen once. The sequencing sample was made of PBMCs. These receptors all stem from a man aged 25-45 years in good health and CMV-seropositive.

The J gene is TRBJ1-2, the V gene TRBV6-5; D unclear. Trimming cost V 6 bases and J 12 bases, with 29 bases left between them. The CDR3 is made up of 16 amino acids. CDR1 is MNHEY, CDR2 SVGAGI, per germline. The CDR3 nucleotides read TGTGCCAGCAGCTACGGCCTGAAGCCCGGAGGGCTCGGCCACACCTTC. Amino acids: CASSYGLKPGGLGHTF.

This clone was picked up a small number of times. The V gene is TRBV4-2, the J gene TRBJ2-7; maybe TRBD2 (7 bases). Deletions cut 0 bases from V and 2 bases from J, with 14 bases between. Per germline, CDR1 LGHNA and CDR2 YNFKEQ. CDR3 length: 16 amino acids. The CDR3 sequence: CASSQEGASGPYEQYF. CDR3 coding DNA: TGTGCCAGCAGCCAAGAGGGGGCTAGCGGCCCCTACGAGCAGTACTTC.

This chain links TRBV6-5 with TRBJ1-2; TRBD1 agrees at 7 bases. Germline V gene sequence: CDR1 MNHEY, CDR2 SVGAGI. Trimming cost V 2 bases and J 3 bases; bases outside gene matches: 3. The CDR3 length is 14 residues. The CDR3 DNA follows: TGTGCCAGCAGTTACACGGGACAGCACTATGGCTACACCTTC. The encoded protein is CASSYTGQHYGYTF.

This clone was seen more than once but under ten times. Other DNA sequences of this sample code for an identical CDR3. CDR3 amino acids: CASSIGTGVAYEQYF. CDR3 nucleotides: TGTGCCAGTAGTATAGGGACAGGGGTTGCCTACGAGCAGTACTTC. The chain has TRBV19 and TRBJ2-7; TRBD1 aligns across 9 bases. This CDR3 is built from 15 residues. V trimming: 1 base; J trimming: 2 bases; junction bases outside the gene matches: 3. CDR1 LNHDA and CDR2 SQIVND come from the germline V gene (reference sequence).

J is TRBJ2-5 and V is TRBV28; the D gene is possibly TRBD2 (6 bases). Trimming left V 7 bases short and J 9 bases short, with 27 bases between. CDR3 length equals 16 residues. Germline CDR1 reads MDHEN; CDR2 reads SYDVKM. This CDR3 reads CASTPQALAGRVAQYF. Written as DNA, the CDR3 is TGTGCCAGCACCCCTCAGGCATTGGCGGGAAGGGTGGCCCAGTACTTC.

The DNA of the CDR3 is TGCGCCAGCAGCCCAGACAGGGGGCATCCGGGCACAGATACGCAGTATTTT. Protein product: CASSPDRGHPGTDTQYF. V is TRBV5-1 and J is TRBJ2-3; 10 nucleotides align to TRBD1. The junction had 9 bases not matched to a gene; V was cut back by 4 bases and J by 1 base. The germline gives CDR1 SGHRS, CDR2 YFSETQ. This CDR3 spans 17 amino acids.

The chain has TRBV5-1 and TRBJ2-2, with D possibly matching TRBD2 (6 bases). V lost 1 base, J lost 0 bases, and 7 bases lay in between. Germline lookup yields CDR1 SGHRS and CDR2 YFSETQ. This CDR3 contains 15 residues. The DNA for the CDR3 is TGCGCCAGCAGCTTGTGGGGGGCGAACACCGGGGAGCTGTTTTTT. Translated: CASSLWGANTGELFF. The entire variable domain, with the rest obtained from reference TRBV5-1 and TRBJ2-2, is as follows: KAGVTQTPRYLIKTRGQQVTLSCSPISGHRSVSWYQQTPGQGLQFLFEYFSETQRNKGNFPGRFSGRQFSNSRSEMNVSTLELGDSALYLCASSLWGANTGELFFGEGSRLTVL.

The rearrangement links TRBV28 to TRBJ2-1, with unresolved D. CDR3 length: 13 residues. The germline V gene has CDR1 MDHEN and CDR2 SYDVKM. Trimming took off 6 bases at V and 8 bases at J, with 14 bases between the two ends. CDR3 nucleotides: TGTGCCAGCAGGTCGATTTATCCGGATGAGCAGTTCTTC. Translated: CASRSIYPDEQFF. The complete variable domain, with remaining parts taken from reference TRBV28 and TRBJ2-1, reads DVKVTQSSRYLVKRTGEKVFLECVQDMDHENMFWYRQDPGLGLRLIYFSYDVKMKEKGDIPEGYSVSREKKERFSLILESASTNQTSMYLCASRSIYPDEQFFGPGTRLTVL.

CDR3 bases: TGTGCCAGCAGCTTAGATAAGCCAGGGGACATTCAGTACTTC. It codes for CASSLDKPGDIQYF. This chain links TRBV11-2 with TRBJ2-4, with D possibly TRBD1 on 6 matching bases. This CDR3 is 14 amino acids long. Trimming shortened V by 0 bases and J by 8 bases, and 11 bases separated the two germline ends. Germline loops: CDR1 SGHAT, CDR2 FQNNGV.

V is TRBV9 and J is TRBJ2-7; 10 bases agree with TRBD2. V lost 1 base to trimming and J lost 3 bases; unmatched junction nucleotides: 7. This CDR3 is 16 amino acids long. CDR1 and CDR2 from the germline V gene are SGDLS and YYNGEE. CDR3 sequence reads: CASSVSGLAASYEQYF. The CDR3 DNA sequence: TGTGCCAGCAGCGTATCCGGACTAGCGGCCAGCTACGAGCAGTACTTC.

V usage is TRBV28 and J usage is TRBJ1-5; 7 nucleotides line up with TRBD1. The CDR3 contains 13 residues. Germline CDR1 is MDHEN and CDR2 is SYDVKM. J lost 7 bases, V lost 7 bases, and 7 bases had no gene match. The chain's CDR3 is CASIPQGGQPQHF. The CDR3 DNA sequence: TGTGCCAGCATTCCTCAGGGGGGACAGCCCCAGCATTTT.

The chain links TRBV5-1 to TRBJ1-2; 7 bases line up with TRBD1. V was pared by 7 bases and J by 6 bases, with 6 bases of the junction left unmatched. Germline loops: CDR1 SGHRS, CDR2 YFSETQ. The CDR3 sequence is 12 residues long. CDR3 bases: TGCGCCAGCCGCCAGGGGGTAGATGGCTACACCTTC. Amino acid sequence: CASRQGVDGYTF. Together with reference TRBV5-1 and TRBJ1-2, the CDR3 gives the full variable domain: KAGVTQTPRYLIKTRGQQVTLSCSPISGHRSVSWYQQTPGQGLQFLFEYFSETQRNKGNFPGRFSGRQFSNSRSEMNVSTLELGDSALYLCASRQGVDGYTFGSGTRLTVV.

The gene calls are TRBV19 and TRBJ1-1, with D tentatively TRBD1 (5 bases). Trimming took off 3 bases at V and 11 bases at J, with 19 bases between the two ends. The V gene's germline CDR1 is LNHDA and CDR2 SQIVND (reference sequence). This CDR3 is 14 amino acids long. The CDR3 region has the DNA TGTGCCAGTAGTATCCTAGGACGGGGGATTGAGGCTTTCTTT. Protein product: CASSILGRGIEAFF.

This clone was counted between two and nine times. Mismatch with germline at one junction end may stem from a read error. The J gene is TRBJ2-2, the V gene TRBV7-7; D is ambiguous. The germline gives CDR1 SSHAT, CDR2 FNYEAQ (reference sequence). This CDR3 is 14 amino acids long. The CDR3 protein is CASSPETNTGELFF. The CDR3 DNA follows: TGTGCTAGCAGCCCGGAGACGAACACCGGGGAGCTGTTTTTT.

This clone was detected a few times. The genes are TRBV28 and TRBJ1-4; TRBD1 matches at 9 bases. Per the germline V gene, CDR1 is MDHEN and CDR2 is SYDVKM. The CDR3 loop spans 15 amino acids. Unmatched junction bases numbered 2, after V lost 6 bases and J lost 0 bases. The CDR3, as DNA: TGTGCCAGCAGGGGACAGGGTGCAACTAATGAAAAACTGTTTTTT. It codes for CASRGQGATNEKLFF.

The chain employs TRBV18 and TRBJ2-7; the D gene is possibly TRBD1 (5 bases). V lost 4 bases to trimming and J lost 3 bases, with 10 bases between them. Germline lookup yields CDR1 KGHSH and CDR2 LQKENI. The CDR3 contains 13 residues. The CDR3 here is CASSRLDNYEQYF. The CDR3 DNA reads TGTGCCAGCTCACGGCTGGACAACTACGAGCAGTACTTC.

The chain carries TRBV29-1 and TRBJ2-6; TRBD2 matches at 8 bases. The CDR3 is made up of 17 amino acids. Germline V gene sequence: CDR1 SQVTM, CDR2 ANQGSEA. J lost 0 bases, V lost 6 bases, and 10 bases had no gene match. In DNA, the CDR3 is TGCAGCGTAGAACTTATGGGGACTAGCTCTGGGGCCAACGTCCTGACTTTC. Translating gives CSVELMGTSSGANVLTF.

This sequence joins TRBV5-4 and TRBJ2-3, with a weak D call TRBD2 (6 bases). Per germline, CDR1 SGHNT and CDR2 YYREEE (reference sequence). This CDR3 has 12 residues. V was clipped by 7 bases and J by 6 bases, with 12 bases between them. The DNA for the CDR3 is TGTGCCAGCTTAAACCGGGGGGATACGCAGTATTTT. Translation gives CASLNRGDTQYF.

The chain joins TRBV27 to TRBJ2-7, with D perhaps matching TRBD2 (5 bases). The CDR3 consists of 17 residues. Trimming took off 5 bases at V and 0 bases at J, with 20 bases between the two ends. The germline gives CDR1 MNHEY, CDR2 SMNVEV (reference sequence). This CDR3 reads CASSPNLDSVSSYEQYF. In DNA form, the CDR3 reads TGTGCCAGCAGTCCCAACCTTGATAGCGTCTCCTCCTACGAGCAGTACTTC.

The chain uses TRBV6-6 and TRBJ2-7, with 10 nucleotides matching TRBD1. Germline CDR1 is MNHNY and CDR2 is SVGAGI (reference sequence). The CDR3 is 14 residues long. V dropped 7 bases and J dropped 8; count of bases not matched to a gene: 11. The CDR3 spells CASTDRGRVIKQYF. The DNA of the CDR3 is TGTGCCAGCACAGACAGGGGGCGCGTTATAAAGCAGTACTTC.

This clone has just one count. This chain links TRBV6-1 with TRBJ2-7, with TRBD1 as a possible D gene (5 bases). Trimming cost V 8 bases and J 3 bases, with 17 bases left between them. The CDR3 has 14 residues. CDR1 is MNHNS, CDR2 SASEGT, per germline. This CDR3 is CASLDPGLGYEQYF. In DNA, the CDR3 is TGTGCCAGCTTAGACCCAGGGTTAGGCTACGAGCAGTACTTC.

The chain couples TRBV10-1 to TRBJ2-2; tentatively, D is TRBD2 (5 bases). The CDR3 is 14 amino acids. Germline V lookup: CDR1 WNHNN, CDR2 SYGVQD (reference sequence). V was cut by 5 bases and J by 4 bases, with 11 bases left in between. The CDR3 protein is CASSTGLATGELFF. In DNA form, the CDR3 reads TGCGCCAGCAGTACGGGATTGGCCACCGGGGAGCTGTTTTTT.

V usage is TRBV5-4 and J usage is TRBJ2-2; 9 nucleotides match TRBD2. The CDR3 runs to 17 residues. V dropped 0 bases and J dropped 7; count of bases not matched to a gene: 10. Germline V gene data show CDR1 as SGHNT and CDR2 as YYREEE (reference sequence). DNA for the CDR3: TGTGCCAGCAGCTTGGGTGGGACTAGCAGGTTGAACGGGGAGCTGTTTTTT. The encoded protein is CASSLGGTSRLNGELFF.

The chain links TRBV28 to TRBJ2-7, with TRBD1 matching 10 bases. V trimming: 6 bases; J trimming: 4 bases; junction bases outside the gene matches: 9. CDR1 is MDHEN and CDR2 is SYDVKM in the germline V gene. This CDR3 has 15 amino acids. The CDR3 nucleotides read TGTGCCAGCAGGTTGGCCGGGACAGGGGTGTACGAGCAGTACTTC. Its translation: CASRLAGTGVYEQYF.

The CDR3 here is CASSRPKTSGPSSYNEQFF. Here the CDR3 DNA reads TGTGCCAGCAGCCGTCCCAAGACTAGCGGACCATCCTCCTACAATGAGCAGTTCTTC. The rearrangement links TRBV7-2 to TRBJ2-1, with 9 bases that match TRBD2. V trimming: 5 bases; J trimming: 0 bases; junction bases outside the gene matches: 14. This CDR3 is built from 19 residues. The germline V gene has CDR1 SGHTA and CDR2 FQGNSA.

This chain links TRBV14 with TRBJ2-3, with 7 bases matching TRBD1. Germline CDR1 SGHDN, CDR2 FVKESK. The J segment lost 6 bases and the V segment lost 4 bases, leaving 10 bases of the junction unmatched. The CDR3 has 15 amino acids. The DNA for the CDR3 is TGTGCCAGCAGCCTCGTCCCGGGACAGCTTGATACGCAGTATTTT. This sequence encodes CASSLVPGQLDTQYF. Using reference TRBV14 and TRBJ2-3 for the parts outside the CDR3, the full variable domain is EAGVTQFPSHSVIEKGQTVTLRCDPISGHDNLYWYRRVMGKEIKFLLHFVKESKQDESGMPNNRFLAERTGGTYSTLKVQPAELEDSGVYFCASSLVPGQLDTQYFGPGTRLTVL.

The chain's CDR3 is CASSEGLAGGPATDTQYF. DNA of the CDR3: TGTGCCAGCAGCGAGGGACTAGCGGGAGGCCCCGCGACAGATACGCAGTATTTT. The chain combines TRBV5-4 with TRBJ2-3; 15 bases align to TRBD2. CDR3 length: 18 residues. Germline V gene data show CDR1 as SGHNT and CDR2 as YYREEE (reference sequence). Trimming at V came to 4 bases and at J to 3 bases, leaving 9 bases not matched to a gene.

This rearrangement joins TRBV28 to TRBJ1-5; D ambiguous. Trimming cost V 7 bases and J 5 bases, with 15 bases left between them. Looked up from germline, CDR1 is MDHEN and CDR2 is SYDVKM. This CDR3 has 14 amino acids. This CDR3 reads CASTLGGSHQPQHF. The CDR3 nucleotides are TGTGCCAGCACCTTGGGAGGATCCCATCAGCCCCAGCATTTT.

This clone showed up just once. The V and J genes are TRBV28 and TRBJ2-7; TRBD2 is a possible D gene (6 bases). This CDR3 comprises 15 residues. Germline CDR1 and CDR2: MDHEN and SYDVKM. V lost 6 bases and J lost 1, with 16 bases in between. The CDR3 DNA reads as TGTGCCAGCAGGAACGGACTAATGAAATCCTACGAGCAGTACTTC. Its protein is CASRNGLMKSYEQYF.

This chain uses TRBV30 with TRBJ1-5, with 12 nucleotides matching TRBD1. Germline values: CDR1 GTSNPN, CDR2 SVGIG (reference sequence). The CDR3 sequence is 15 residues long. The ends lost 2 bases at V and 5 bases at J; junction bases unmatched: 4. This CDR3 is CAWSPGTGGYQPQHF. In DNA, the CDR3 is TGTGCCTGGAGTCCCGGGACAGGGGGCTATCAGCCCCAGCATTTT.

This clone appeared once. This same CDR3 is encoded by further DNA sequences in the sample. This chain connects TRBV2 to TRBJ2-1; D ambiguous. This CDR3 contains 13 residues. CDR1 is SNHLY and CDR2 is FYNNEI in the germline V gene. Deletions cut 1 base from V and 3 bases from J, with 4 bases between. As DNA, the CDR3 is TGTGCCAGCAGTGAAGGACTCTACAATGAGCAGTTCTTC. Its protein product is CASSEGLYNEQFF.

This chain uses TRBV6-1 with TRBJ2-2; 9 bases fit TRBD1. The trim removed 6 bases at V and 7 bases at J, leaving 6 bases unmatched. This CDR3 spans 14 amino acids. CDR1 and CDR2 (germline): MNHNS, SASEGT. CDR3 DNA sequence: TGTGCCAGCAGACCACAGGGGGCTGTCGGGGAGCTGTTTTTT. It specifies CASRPQGAVGELFF.